Shown below are 23 T cell receptor beta chains from a single sample sequenced in a study of shared clonotypes between healthy human individuals. Here immunoSEQ multiplex PCR was the method, and the copy in TCRdb shows in-frame clones only, minus some. This sample carries roughly 700,000 clones, 90% of them seen once, and the ten largest clones take about 33%. The specimen sequenced was memory CD8+ T cells from PBMCs. Subset defined: CD45RO+ cells pooled with CCR7-negative TemRA cells. The receptors were gathered from a man aged 18-30 years in good health. Some clones in this sample may be carry-over from other donors' samples.

Details on this clone: A read error may explain this, as a much larger clone is one base away. The gene calls are TRBV7-3 and TRBJ2-3, with TRBD1 matching 8 bases. The length of the CDR3 is 15 residues. The V gene end was trimmed by 6 bases and the J gene end by 0 bases; junction bases not matched to a gene: 5. Germline V lookup: CDR1 SGHTA, CDR2 FQGTGA. The CDR3 reads CASSPGTGSTDTQYF. CDR3 nucleotide sequence: TGTGCCAGCAGTCCCGGGACAGGAAGCACAGATACGCAGTATTTT.

The chain uses TRBV5-4 and TRBJ1-5, with D perhaps TRBD1 (6 bases). The V gene's germline CDR1 is SGHNT and CDR2 YYREEE (reference sequence). There are 15 residues in the CDR3. V lost 0 bases to trimming and J lost 3 bases, with 10 bases between them. CDR3 sequence reads: CASSLDGGYNQPQHF. The CDR3 DNA reads as TGTGCCAGCAGCTTGGATGGGGGCTACAATCAGCCCCAGCATTTT. Full variable domain (rest looked up from reference TRBV5-4 and TRBJ1-5): ETGVTQSPTHLIKTRGQQVTLRCSSQSGHNTVSWYQQALGQGPQFIFQYYREEENGRGNFPPRFSGLQFPNYSSELNVNALELDDSALYLCASSLDGGYNQPQHFGDGTRLSIL.

This chain connects TRBV19 to TRBJ2-7, with TRBD2 matching over 9 bases. After removal of 7 bases from V and 0 bases from J, the junction contained 4 bases not matched to a gene. The length of the CDR3 is 14 residues. Germline lookup yields CDR1 LNHDA and CDR2 SQIVND (reference sequence). CDR3 sequence reads: CASKEREASYEQYF. CDR3 nucleotide sequence: TGTGCCAGTAAGGAGCGGGAGGCCTCCTACGAGCAGTACTTC. The full variable domain, completed using reference TRBV19 and TRBJ2-7, is DGGITQSPKYLFRKEGQNVTLSCEQNLNHDAMYWYRQDPGQGLRLIYYSQIVNDFQKGDIAEGYSVSREKKESFPLTVTSAQKNPTAFYLCASKEREASYEQYFGPGTRLTVT.

The genes are TRBV7-3 and TRBJ1-5; the D gene is possibly TRBD1 (5 bases). Trimming pared 2 bases from V and 7 bases from J, leaving 9 bases between. Germline loops: CDR1 SGHTA, CDR2 FQGTGA. The CDR3 is 13 residues long. The CDR3 DNA reads as TGTGCCAGCAGCTTAGGAGGGGCCCAGCCCCAGCATTTT. Translating it yields CASSLGGAQPQHF.

This sequence joins TRBV9 and TRBJ2-1; possible D gene TRBD2, 5 bases. Looked up from germline, CDR1 is SGDLS and CDR2 is YYNGEE. The CDR3 sequence is 14 residues long. V was clipped by 3 bases and J by 4 bases, with 11 bases between them. The CDR3 region is CASSEADTYNEQFF. In DNA form, the CDR3 reads TGTGCCAGCAGCGAAGCGGATACTTACAATGAGCAGTTCTTC.

The chain uses TRBV6-1 and TRBJ2-7, with no clear D. V shed 3 bases and J shed 0 bases, with 6 bases lying between them. Germline V lookup: CDR1 MNHNS, CDR2 SASEGT. The CDR3 sequence is 13 residues long. The CDR3 region is CASSDRFSYEQYF. DNA of the CDR3: TGTGCCAGCAGTGACAGGTTCTCCTACGAGCAGTACTTC.

The chain uses TRBV7-9 and TRBJ2-1; TRBD2 matches at 12 bases. There are 17 residues in the CDR3. CDR1 is SEHNR, CDR2 FQNEAQ, per germline (reference sequence). With 5 bases clipped from V and 12 bases from J, the junction kept 17 bases outside the gene matches. CDR3 in amino acids: CASSQPRTSGNLRVQFF. The CDR3 nucleotides read TGTGCCAGCAGCCAACCAAGGACTAGCGGGAATCTTCGAGTGCAGTTCTTC. Full variable domain (outside the CDR3, taken from reference TRBV7-9 and TRBJ2-1): DTGVSQNPRHKITKRGQNVTFRCDPISEHNRLYWYRQTLGQGPEFLTYFQNEAQLEKSRLLSDRFSAERPKGSFSTLEIQRTEQGDSAMYLCASSQPRTSGNLRVQFFGPGTRLTVL.

The chain is built from TRBV5-1 and TRBJ2-1; TRBD2 matches 13 bases. This CDR3 is 17 amino acids long. J gave up 0 bases and V 4 bases, and 4 bases lay outside the gene matches. Germline CDR1 SGHRS, CDR2 YFSETQ. CDR3: CASSGGLAGHSYNEQFF. CDR3 in DNA: TGCGCCAGCAGCGGGGGACTAGCGGGGCACTCCTACAATGAGCAGTTCTTC.

This sequence joins TRBV7-9 and TRBJ2-7; the match to TRBD1 covers 9 bases. Germline trimming cut 4 bases from V and 2 bases from J; bases unmatched to any gene: 9. CDR1 is SEHNR, CDR2 FQNEAQ, per germline (reference sequence). The CDR3 contains 16 residues. CDR3 in amino acids: CASSSPPGQGAYEQYF. CDR3 nucleotides: TGTGCCAGCAGCTCACCACCGGGACAGGGAGCCTACGAGCAGTACTTC.

The rearrangement joins TRBV9 to TRBJ2-3; possible D gene TRBD2, 6 bases. The CDR3 spans 16 residues. V shed 4 bases and J shed 1 base, with 16 bases lying between them. Germline assignment: CDR1 SGDLS and CDR2 YYNGEE. CDR3 nucleotides: TGTGCCAGCAGCCCGCGGGGTGAACTCGGCACAGATACGCAGTATTTT. Translated, it gives CASSPRGELGTDTQYF.

The chain recombines TRBV27 with TRBJ2-1, with D uncertain. With 8 bases removed from V and 0 bases from J, the gap between germline ends came to 11 bases. This CDR3 is 14 amino acids long. Germline assignment: CDR1 MNHEY and CDR2 SMNVEV (reference sequence). The chain's CDR3 is CASSEVSSYNEQFF. The CDR3 coding sequence is TGTGCCAGCTCTGAGGTTAGCTCCTACAATGAGCAGTTCTTC.

This chain joins TRBV28 and TRBJ2-7, with a possible D match to TRBD2 (5 bases). This CDR3 is built from 13 residues. Germline CDR1 MDHEN, CDR2 SYDVKM. V was trimmed by 4 bases and J by 6 bases, leaving 13 bases between them. CDR3 sequence reads: CASSWRVRSEQYF. The CDR3 region has the DNA TGTGCCAGCAGTTGGCGGGTAAGGAGCGAGCAGTACTTC.

This chain links TRBV6-5 with TRBJ2-1, with 9 bases identical to TRBD2. Germline V CDR1 and CDR2: MNHEY, SVGAGI. The CDR3 has 15 amino acids. The V gene end was trimmed by 5 bases and the J gene end by 8 bases; junction bases not matched to a gene: 10. The CDR3: CASSPGTSFLDEQFF. CDR3 coding DNA: TGTGCCAGCAGTCCGGGGACTAGCTTTTTGGATGAGCAGTTCTTC.

CDR3: CASSFGSGRQETQYF. The CDR3, as DNA: TGTGCCAGCAGTTTTGGTAGCGGGAGGCAAGAGACCCAGTACTTC. The chain has TRBV28 and TRBJ2-5, with 10 bases that match TRBD2. Trimming took 3 bases from V and 2 from J; bases not matched to a gene: 3. This CDR3 has 15 residues. Germline CDR1 and CDR2: MDHEN and SYDVKM.

The CDR3 coding sequence is TGTGCCGACCCCCCTGAAAGGGTAGGGACCCAGTACTTC. This sequence encodes CADPPERVGTQYF. The chain carries TRBV6-4 and TRBJ2-5; D is unclear. Germline V gene sequence: CDR1 MRHNA, CDR2 SNTAGT. The CDR3 is 13 amino acids. The V end lost 11 bases, the J end lost 7 bases, and 20 bases lay between the germline ends.

The chain uses TRBV6-1 and TRBJ1-1; weak D call: TRBD1 (5 bases). Germline CDR1 reads MNHNS; CDR2 reads SASEGT. Deletions cut 1 base from V and 6 bases from J, with 18 bases between. The CDR3 runs to 16 residues. CDR3 loop: CASSEEVLGGRSEAFF. CDR3 DNA sequence: TGTGCCAGCAGTGAAGAGGTTTTGGGGGGTAGGTCTGAAGCTTTCTTT.

The CDR3 DNA reads as TGTGCCAGCAGCTCAACACGGACAGGGGGCCACACTGAAGCTTTCTTT. Encoded protein: CASSSTRTGGHTEAFF. The gene calls are TRBV5-6 and TRBJ1-1; TRBD1 matches 11 bases. This CDR3 spans 16 amino acids. Germline loops: CDR1 SGHDT, CDR2 YYEEEE. With 3 bases clipped from V and 3 bases from J, the junction kept 7 bases outside the gene matches.

This sequence joins TRBV27 and TRBJ2-7; 7 bases are a match to TRBD2. The trim removed 3 bases at V and 2 bases at J, leaving 4 bases unmatched. There are 14 residues in the CDR3. Germline V gene lookup returns CDR1 MNHEY and CDR2 SMNVEV (reference sequence). CDR3 coding DNA: TGTGCCAGCAGTTTTACGGGGGGTGCCTACGAGCAGTACTTC. Protein sequence: CASSFTGGAYEQYF.

V usage is TRBV28 and J usage is TRBJ1-2, with a possible D match to TRBD1 (6 bases). Trimming shortened V by 7 bases and J by 8 bases, and 17 bases separated the two germline ends. From germline, CDR1 is MDHEN and CDR2 SYDVKM. The CDR3 is made up of 13 amino acids. Here the CDR3 DNA reads TGTGCCAGCACCAAGCAGGGGCAGATGGGCTACACCTTC. It translates to CASTKQGQMGYTF.

The genes are TRBV6-5 and TRBJ2-7; 8 nucleotides agree with TRBD1. V was pared by 2 bases and J by 3 bases, with 3 bases of the junction left unmatched. CDR3 length: 14 amino acids. Germline loops: CDR1 MNHEY, CDR2 SVGAGI. The CDR3 sequence: CASSYRTGYYEQYF. The CDR3 DNA reads as TGTGCCAGCAGTTACCGGACAGGGTACTACGAGCAGTACTTC.

The chain recombines TRBV29-1 with TRBJ1-1; 7 bases map to TRBD1. V was pared by 2 bases and J by 1 base, with 7 bases of the junction left unmatched. The CDR3 extends over 15 amino acids. From germline, CDR1 is SQVTM and CDR2 ANQGSEA. CDR3 coding DNA: TGCAGCGTTGAACGGCCAGGGGGGGAGAACACTGAAGCTTTCTTT. This codes for CSVERPGGENTEAFF.

This clone was observed a single time. V and J are TRBV11-2 and TRBJ1-5; perhaps TRBD1 as D (5 bases). The germline V gene encodes CDR1 SGHAT and CDR2 FQNNGV. V gave up 2 bases and J gave up 9 bases, with 11 bases separating them. The CDR3 is 13 amino acids. The CDR3, as DNA: TGTGCCAGCAGCTTATCGGGGGAGAGGCCCCAGCATTTT. Amino acid sequence: CASSLSGERPQHF.

This chain uses TRBV5-6 with TRBJ2-2; D is uncertain. Looked up from germline, CDR1 is SGHDT and CDR2 is YYEEEE. The CDR3 is made up of 16 amino acids. V shed 0 bases and J shed 6 bases, with 15 bases lying between them. CDR3 nucleotide sequence: TGTGCCAGCAGCTTGGGGGGTAGGCTTTTGGCCGGGGAGCTGTTTTTT. This gives the protein CASSLGGRLLAGELFF.